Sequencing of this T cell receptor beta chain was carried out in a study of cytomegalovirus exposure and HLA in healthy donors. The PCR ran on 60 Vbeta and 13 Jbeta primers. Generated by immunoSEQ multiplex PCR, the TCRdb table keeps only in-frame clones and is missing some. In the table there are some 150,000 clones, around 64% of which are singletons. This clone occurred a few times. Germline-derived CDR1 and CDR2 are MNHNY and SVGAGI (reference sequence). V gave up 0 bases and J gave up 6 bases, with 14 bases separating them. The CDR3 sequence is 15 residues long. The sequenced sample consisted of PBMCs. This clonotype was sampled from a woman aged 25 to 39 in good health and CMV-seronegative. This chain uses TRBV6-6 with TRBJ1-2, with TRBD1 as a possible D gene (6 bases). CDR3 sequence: CASSYSTRPGDGYTF. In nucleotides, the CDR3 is TGTGCCAGCAGTTACTCGACCAGACCAGGGGATGGCTACACCTTC.